One sample yielded the 8 T cell receptor beta chains listed below, sequenced in a study of blood T cell repertoires in COVID-19. TCRdb's copy holds only in-frame clones and misses some; the assay was immunoSEQ multiplex PCR. The sample contains 200,000 to 250,000 clones, around 89% of which appear only once. The sample taken for sequencing was PBMCs or T cells enriched from blood (not recorded which). The receptors originated from a man aged 25-45 years who had been exposed to COVID-19.

This chain joins TRBV9 and TRBJ2-1; tentative D call: TRBD1 (6 bases). Germline CDR1 reads SGDLS; CDR2 reads YYNGEE. V lost 3 bases to trimming and J lost 3 bases, with 25 bases between them. This CDR3 is built from 19 residues. The CDR3 is CASSDPSRQRTDNYNEQFF. The CDR3 region has the DNA TGTGCCAGCAGCGATCCCTCGAGACAGCGGACAGACAACTACAATGAGCAGTTCTTC.

This clone has just one count. V usage is TRBV30 and J usage is TRBJ2-7; 10 bases line up with TRBD1. The CDR3 sequence is 14 residues long. With 1 base clipped from V and 3 bases from J, the junction kept 3 bases outside the gene matches. The V gene's germline CDR1 is GTSNPN and CDR2 SVGIG (reference sequence). The DNA of the CDR3 is TGTGCCTGGAGTGGGACAGGGGGATACTACGAGCAGTACTTC. It yields the protein CAWSGTGGYYEQYF.

This chain uses TRBV7-2 with TRBJ2-5; 15 positions agree with TRBD2. CDR1 SGHTA and CDR2 FQGNSA come from the germline V gene. V trimming: 4 bases; J trimming: 1 base; junction bases outside the gene matches: 1. The CDR3 loop spans 16 amino acids. CDR3 in amino acids: CASSWTSGGAQETQYF. The DNA of the CDR3 is TGTGCCAGCAGCTGGACTAGCGGGGGGGCCCAAGAGACCCAGTACTTC.

This clone was seen once. The chain couples TRBV19 to TRBJ1-4; 7 bases are a match to TRBD1. Per germline, CDR1 LNHDA and CDR2 SQIVND (reference sequence). The CDR3 loop spans 14 amino acids. V lost 5 bases, J lost 8 bases, and 8 bases stayed unmatched. Written as DNA, the CDR3 is TGTGCCAGTAGTGAGACAGGGTTGGACGAAAAACTGTTTTTT. It specifies CASSETGLDEKLFF.

This clone was counted between two and nine times. The chain carries TRBV3-1 (or the pseudogene TRBV3-2) and TRBJ2-2; D unresolved. Looked up from germline, CDR1 is LGHDT and CDR2 is YNNKEL (reference sequence). Trimming took off 4 bases at V and 2 bases at J, with 8 bases between the two ends. This CDR3 contains 14 residues. The CDR3 region has the DNA TGTGCCAGCAGCCGATTTACAAACACCGGGGAGCTGTTTTTT. Translation: CASSRFTNTGELFF.

The chain couples TRBV4-1 to TRBJ1-2; 9 bases are a match to TRBD1. From germline, CDR1 is MGHRA and CDR2 YSYEKL. With 5 bases clipped from V and 1 base from J, the junction kept 2 bases outside the gene matches. The CDR3 is 14 amino acids. The CDR3 protein is CASSSDRGNYGYTF. DNA of the CDR3: TGCGCCAGCAGCTCGGACAGGGGTAACTATGGCTACACCTTC.

This rearrangement joins TRBV29-1 to TRBJ1-3; unclear D gene. Germline CDR1 reads SQVTM; CDR2 reads ANQGSEA. This CDR3 contains 13 residues. V gave up 4 bases and J gave up 2 bases, with 9 bases separating them. The CDR3 reads CSVGQVPGNTIYF. The CDR3 DNA is TGCAGCGTTGGACAAGTCCCTGGAAACACCATATATTTT.

This clone was seen a few times. As DNA, the CDR3 is TGTGCCAGCAGTTTACTTCTGACAGGGGGCGTGCAGGTTGGCTACACCTTC. Translation: CASSLLLTGGVQVGYTF. J is TRBJ1-2 and V is TRBV27; 10 bases are a match to TRBD1. The CDR3 runs 17 residues. CDR1 is MNHEY and CDR2 is SMNVEV in the germline V gene (reference sequence). Unmatched junction bases numbered 13, after V lost 2 bases and J lost 7 bases.